Listed below are T cell receptor beta chains from one sample, sequenced in a study of OX40 agonist ivuxolimab in advanced cancers. Sequencing was performed with immunoSEQ multiplex PCR; in TCRdb, only in-frame clones are kept and a portion is missing. The sample lists about 72,000 clones, roughly 80% occurring once. Here the sequenced sample was CD4+ or CD8+ T cells sorted from blood, taken in a trial of the OX40 agonist ivuxolimab. The receptors were sampled from an adult with an advanced solid tumor such as melanoma, head and neck, liver or kidney cancer. Both conserved end residues are part of each CDR3. Fields, in order: clone size, V gene, D gene, J gene, CDR3 DNA, CDR3 protein. A D gene is named only where the DNA matches it firmly. Where a row states a size, it is once, few, many or the class of an expanded clone; other rows omit it.

clone_size: .
v_call: TRBV29-1
d_call: .
j_call: TRBJ1-2
cdr3_nt: TGCAGCCCTAGGAGGGGGGTTGGCTATGGCTACACCTTC
cdr3_aa: CSPRRGVGYGYTF

clone_size: once
v_call: TRBV7-3
d_call: TRBD2
j_call: TRBJ2-3
cdr3_nt: TGTGCCAGCAGCTTGGGCGGGAGGGGTCCAGATACGCAGTATTTT
cdr3_aa: CASSLGGRGPDTQYF

clone_size: once
v_call: TRBV5-1
d_call: .
j_call: TRBJ1-1
cdr3_nt: TGCGCCAGCAGCTTTTCTGTGGACAACCTTGAAGCTTTCTTT
cdr3_aa: CASSFSVDNLEAFF

clone_size: few
v_call: TRBV9
d_call: .
j_call: TRBJ2-7
cdr3_nt: TGTGCCAGCAGTCTGGGGGGACCCGGCGACGAGCAGTACTTC
cdr3_aa: CASSLGGPGDEQYF

clone_size: .
v_call: TRBV19
d_call: TRBD1
j_call: TRBJ2-7
cdr3_nt: TGTGCCAGTAGTCCAAACCCCGGGACAGGGCACGAGCAGTACTTC
cdr3_aa: CASSPNPGTGHEQYF

clone_size: .
v_call: TRBV30
d_call: TRBD1
j_call: TRBJ2-3
cdr3_nt: TGTGCCTGGAGTGCCGGGACAGGCAGCACAGATACGCAGTATTTT
cdr3_aa: CAWSAGTGSTDTQYF

clone_size: .
v_call: TRBV19
d_call: .
j_call: TRBJ1-2
cdr3_nt: TGTGCCAGTAGTATATATAACTATGGCTACACCTTC
cdr3_aa: CASSIYNYGYTF

clone_size: .
v_call: TRBV18
d_call: TRBD1
j_call: TRBJ1-4
cdr3_nt: TGTGCCAGCTCAAAAGGACAGGGTTATGAAAAACTGTTTTTT
cdr3_aa: CASSKGQGYEKLFF

clone_size: .
v_call: TRBV7-2
d_call: .
j_call: TRBJ2-1
cdr3_nt: TGTGCCAGCAGCCCCCAGGCCGGTCGGAATGAGCAGTTCTTC
cdr3_aa: CASSPQAGRNEQFF

clone_size: few
v_call: TRBV12-5
d_call: .
j_call: TRBJ2-1
cdr3_nt: TGTGCTAGTGGTTTAGGAGGGGGCAATGAGCAGTTCTTC
cdr3_aa: CASGLGGGNEQFF

clone_size: .
v_call: TRBV7-9
d_call: .
j_call: TRBJ1-1
cdr3_nt: TGTGCCAGCCTTACAATGACAGGCACTGAAGCTTTCTTT
cdr3_aa: CASLTMTGTEAFF

clone_size: .
v_call: TRBV5-4
d_call: .
j_call: TRBJ1-2
cdr3_nt: TGTGCCAGCAGCTTGGCCTTAGGGGAGTTCTATGGCTACACCTTC
cdr3_aa: CASSLALGEFYGYTF

clone_size: .
v_call: TRBV4-1
d_call: TRBD2
j_call: TRBJ2-7
cdr3_nt: TGCGCCAGCAGCCAAGATCTCCTAGCGGGAGGGCCGAATAAGGGCGAGCAGTACTTC
cdr3_aa: CASSQDLLAGGPNKGEQYF

clone_size: .
v_call: TRBV19
d_call: .
j_call: TRBJ2-2
cdr3_nt: TGTGCCAGTAGATGGCAGGGGAGCACCGGGGAGCTGTTTTTT
cdr3_aa: CASRWQGSTGELFF

clone_size: .
v_call: TRBV7-6
d_call: TRBD2
j_call: TRBJ2-3
cdr3_nt: TGTGCCAGCAGCTTCCAGACTAGCGGGAGAGATACGCAGTATTTT
cdr3_aa: CASSFQTSGRDTQYF

clone_size: once
v_call: TRBV11-3
d_call: .
j_call: TRBJ2-7
cdr3_nt: TGTGCCAGCAGCTTAGGAGGGGTCCACGAGCAGTACTTC
cdr3_aa: CASSLGGVHEQYF

clone_size: .
v_call: TRBV5-6
d_call: .
j_call: TRBJ2-7
cdr3_nt: TGTGCCAGCGGACGGGGGAAGGGCTACGAGCAGTACTTC
cdr3_aa: CASGRGKGYEQYF

clone_size: .
v_call: TRBV27
d_call: .
j_call: TRBJ1-1
cdr3_nt: TGTGCCAGCAGTCACAAGACAGGGAACACTGAAGCTTTCTTT
cdr3_aa: CASSHKTGNTEAFF

clone_size: .
v_call: TRBV7-2
d_call: .
j_call: TRBJ1-2
cdr3_nt: TGTGCCAGCAGCCAGAACTCCGGGAGCTATGGCTACACCTTC
cdr3_aa: CASSQNSGSYGYTF

clone_size: .
v_call: TRBV18
d_call: .
j_call: TRBJ1-1
cdr3_nt: TGTGCCAGCTCACCCCAGGGAGGTAACACTGAAGCTTTCTTT
cdr3_aa: CASSPQGGNTEAFF

clone_size: .
v_call: TRBV7-8
d_call: .
j_call: TRBJ2-4
cdr3_nt: TGTGCCAGCAGCCAGGGTCTAACCAAAAACATTCAGTACTTC
cdr3_aa: CASSQGLTKNIQYF

clone_size: few
v_call: TRBV7-8
d_call: .
j_call: TRBJ2-2
cdr3_nt: TGTGCCAGCAGCTTTTATCAGGGACCCACCGGGGAGCTGTTTTTT
cdr3_aa: CASSFYQGPTGELFF

clone_size: .
v_call: TRBV11-3
d_call: .
j_call: TRBJ2-5
cdr3_nt: TGTGCCAGCAGCTTTCGAGAGACCCAGTACTTC
cdr3_aa: CASSFRETQYF

clone_size: .
v_call: TRBV5-4
d_call: .
j_call: TRBJ1-3
cdr3_nt: TGTGCCAGCAGATCTCAGAACTCTGGAAACACCATATATTTT
cdr3_aa: CASRSQNSGNTIYF

clone_size: .
v_call: TRBV9
d_call: .
j_call: TRBJ1-1
cdr3_nt: TGTGCCAGCAGCGTAGCTTGGGGCGGCACTGAAGCTTTCTTT
cdr3_aa: CASSVAWGGTEAFF

clone_size: .
v_call: TRBV10-2
d_call: TRBD1
j_call: TRBJ2-5
cdr3_nt: TGCGCCAGCAGTGAGAGGTTTGGGGACAGCCAAGAGACCCAGTACTTC
cdr3_aa: CASSERFGDSQETQYF

clone_size: once
v_call: TRBV5-1
d_call: .
j_call: TRBJ1-2
cdr3_nt: TGCGCCAGCAGCTTTCCCGGGGGCCCTAGGGTGGGCTATGGCTACACCTTC
cdr3_aa: CASSFPGGPRVGYGYTF

clone_size: .
v_call: TRBV7-3
d_call: TRBD2
j_call: TRBJ2-3
cdr3_nt: TGTGCCAGCAGCTCGGGACTAGCGGGGGAAACAGATACGCAGTATTTT
cdr3_aa: CASSSGLAGETDTQYF

clone_size: .
v_call: TRBV10-3
d_call: .
j_call: TRBJ2-5
cdr3_nt: TGTGCCATCAGTGATGGGAAAGAGACCCAGTACTTC
cdr3_aa: CAISDGKETQYF

clone_size: .
v_call: TRBV18
d_call: TRBD2
j_call: TRBJ2-5
cdr3_nt: TGTGCCAGCTCACCACCGGTAGCGGGGGGACCTCAAGAGACCCAGTACTTC
cdr3_aa: CASSPPVAGGPQETQYF

clone_size: once
v_call: TRBV5-1
d_call: TRBD1
j_call: TRBJ1-1
cdr3_nt: TGCGCCAGCAGCACCGGGACAGGGAACACTGAAGCTTTCTTT
cdr3_aa: CASSTGTGNTEAFF

clone_size: once
v_call: TRBV13
d_call: TRBD1
j_call: TRBJ2-7
cdr3_nt: TGTGCCAGCAGCTTAGTCGGACAGGGCCTCTCCTACGAGCAGTACTTC
cdr3_aa: CASSLVGQGLSYEQYF

clone_size: .
v_call: TRBV5-1
d_call: .
j_call: TRBJ2-1
cdr3_nt: TGCGCCAGCAGCCCGAGGACCGATCCCCATGAGCAGTTCTTC
cdr3_aa: CASSPRTDPHEQFF

clone_size: .
v_call: TRBV2
d_call: TRBD2
j_call: TRBJ2-7
cdr3_nt: TGTGCCAGCAGAGGACTAGCGGGCCGCCCCGAGCAGTACTTC
cdr3_aa: CASRGLAGRPEQYF

clone_size: .
v_call: TRBV9
d_call: TRBD2
j_call: TRBJ2-5
cdr3_nt: TGTGCCAGCAGCGTAGGGGTAGCGGGGGGTCCCGGAGGGATAGAGACCCAGTACTTC
cdr3_aa: CASSVGVAGGPGGIETQYF

clone_size: .
v_call: TRBV2
d_call: .
j_call: TRBJ2-2
cdr3_nt: TGTGCCAGCAGTGAGGGGCGGGTCGGGGAGCTGTTTTTT
cdr3_aa: CASSEGRVGELFF

clone_size: .
v_call: TRBV19
d_call: TRBD2
j_call: TRBJ2-1
cdr3_nt: TGTGCCAGTAAGATGGGACTAGCGGGCTCCTACAATGAGCAGTTCTTC
cdr3_aa: CASKMGLAGSYNEQFF

clone_size: .
v_call: TRBV29-1
d_call: TRBD1
j_call: TRBJ2-2
cdr3_nt: TGCAGCGTTGAAACTAGGACAGGGGCTTCCGGGGAGCTGTTTTTT
cdr3_aa: CSVETRTGASGELFF

clone_size: .
v_call: TRBV29-1
d_call: TRBD2
j_call: TRBJ2-2
cdr3_nt: TGCAGCGTTGTGGCTAGCGGAGTTTCCACCGGGGAGCTGTTTTTT
cdr3_aa: CSVVASGVSTGELFF

clone_size: .
v_call: TRBV19
d_call: .
j_call: TRBJ1-4
cdr3_nt: TGTGCCAGTAGTATCAAGTACGGGGCGGCAGCAACTAATGAAAAACTGTTTTTT
cdr3_aa: CASSIKYGAAATNEKLFF

clone_size: .
v_call: TRBV5-1
d_call: .
j_call: TRBJ2-7
cdr3_nt: TGCGCCAGCAGCCCGGGTTCCAGTACCTACGAGCAGTACTTC
cdr3_aa: CASSPGSSTYEQYF

clone_size: .
v_call: TRBV30
d_call: .
j_call: TRBJ1-3
cdr3_nt: TGTGCCTGGAGTCGGTTGAGCTCTGGAAACACCATATATTTT
cdr3_aa: CAWSRLSSGNTIYF

clone_size: .
v_call: TRBV4-2
d_call: .
j_call: TRBJ2-5
cdr3_nt: TGTGCCAGCAGCCAAGATAGTCGGGGGGAGACCCAGTACTTC
cdr3_aa: CASSQDSRGETQYF

clone_size: .
v_call: TRBV19
d_call: TRBD2
j_call: TRBJ2-1
cdr3_nt: TGTGCCAGTAACCCTAGCGGGGGGGCCGATGAGCAGTTCTTC
cdr3_aa: CASNPSGGADEQFF

clone_size: .
v_call: TRBV7-2
d_call: .
j_call: TRBJ1-1
cdr3_nt: TGTGCCAGCAGCTTCACGGTGAACACTGAAGCTTTCTTT
cdr3_aa: CASSFTVNTEAFF

clone_size: .
v_call: TRBV7-2
d_call: TRBD2
j_call: TRBJ2-1
cdr3_nt: TGTGCCAGCAGCTTCGGGGGGGGCTCCCACAATGAGCAGTTCTTC
cdr3_aa: CASSFGGGSHNEQFF

clone_size: .
v_call: TRBV25-1
d_call: .
j_call: TRBJ2-5
cdr3_nt: TGTGCCAGCAGTGATCCGGGACTGTTCCAAGAGACCCAGTACTTC
cdr3_aa: CASSDPGLFQETQYF

clone_size: .
v_call: TRBV7-3
d_call: TRBD1
j_call: TRBJ1-5
cdr3_nt: TGTGCCAGCAGTGACAGGGGGCGAGTTCAGCCCCAGCATTTT
cdr3_aa: CASSDRGRVQPQHF

clone_size: once
v_call: TRBV4-1
d_call: TRBD2
j_call: TRBJ2-2
cdr3_nt: TGCGCCAGCAGCCAGGGAGGGAAGGTGTCGATCACCGGGGAGCTGTTTTTT
cdr3_aa: CASSQGGKVSITGELFF

clone_size: .
v_call: TRBV5-8
d_call: .
j_call: TRBJ2-5
cdr3_nt: TGTGCCAGCAGCCAATGGGCTGGGGGGGGCGGCGAGACCCAGTACTTC
cdr3_aa: CASSQWAGGGGETQYF

clone_size: .
v_call: TRBV9
d_call: TRBD2
j_call: TRBJ2-7
cdr3_nt: TGTGCCAGCACCAAGAACGGGGGGTTCGGGGAGCAGTACTTC
cdr3_aa: CASTKNGGFGEQYF

clone_size: once
v_call: TRBV27
d_call: TRBD2
j_call: TRBJ2-7
cdr3_nt: TGTGCCAGCAGTTACCGGGGAGGGCCGACGCTCCCCTACGAGCAGTACTTC
cdr3_aa: CASSYRGGPTLPYEQYF

clone_size: .
v_call: TRBV7-9
d_call: .
j_call: TRBJ1-5
cdr3_nt: TGTGCCAGCAGCCCCGAGGGTAGCAATCAGCCCCAGCATTTT
cdr3_aa: CASSPEGSNQPQHF

clone_size: .
v_call: TRBV12-5
d_call: TRBD1
j_call: TRBJ1-1
cdr3_nt: TGTGCTAGTGGTTTTCAACAGGGGGTAATGAACACTGAAGCTTTCTTT
cdr3_aa: CASGFQQGVMNTEAFF

clone_size: .
v_call: TRBV5-5
d_call: .
j_call: TRBJ2-7
cdr3_nt: TGTGCCAGCAGCTTCGTTGGGAACTACGAGCAGTACTTC
cdr3_aa: CASSFVGNYEQYF